The next 25 T cell receptor beta chains were all read from a single sample in a study of blood T cell repertoires in COVID-19. Only in-frame clones appear in the TCRdb table, and some are missing; sequencing was by immunoSEQ multiplex PCR. The sample lists about 220,000 clones; over 80% were seen once. The sequencing sample was made of peripheral blood. These receptors all come from a human donor in a cohort sampled during active COVID-19.

The rearrangement joins TRBV4-3 to TRBJ1-2; D is possibly TRBD1 (6 bases). Looked up from germline, CDR1 is LGHNA and CDR2 is YSLEER. The CDR3 spans 16 residues. V lost 3 bases and J 8 bases, leaving 22 bases between the germline ends. CDR3 protein: CASSHPRGGAGSGYTF. The DNA for the CDR3 is TGCGCCAGCAGCCACCCGCGGGGGGGCGCTGGGAGCGGCTACACCTTC.

This clone has a single count. This chain uses TRBV13 with TRBJ2-7; 9 bases match TRBD2. The V and J ends lost 1 base and 0 bases, in that order; junction bases with no gene match: 4. CDR1 and CDR2 (germline): PRHDT, FYEKMQ (reference sequence). CDR3 size: 16 residues. The CDR3 sequence is CASSLVGSGSSYEQYF. CDR3 DNA sequence: TGTGCCAGCAGCTTAGTCGGTAGCGGGAGCTCCTACGAGCAGTACTTC. Combining the CDR3 with reference TRBV13 and TRBJ2-7 gives the whole variable domain AAGVIQSPRHLIKEKRETATLKCYPIPRHDTVYWYQQGPGQDPQFLISFYEKMQSDKGSIPDRFSAQQFSDYHSELNMSSLELGDSALYFCASSLVGSGSSYEQYFGPGTRLTVT.

This clone was seen a few times. The chain combines TRBV18 with TRBJ1-5; 9 nucleotides align to TRBD1. Germline CDR1 and CDR2: KGHSH and LQKENI. J was trimmed by 7 bases and V by 2 bases; bases with no gene match: 6. The CDR3 is made up of 15 amino acids. CDR3 nucleotides: TGTGCCAGCTCACCAAGGGACAGGGACCAACAGCCCCAGCATTTT. This gives the protein CASSPRDRDQQPQHF.

V gene TRBV9 combines with J gene TRBJ2-7, with 14 bases that match TRBD2. The V and J ends lost 4 bases and 4 bases, in that order; junction bases with no gene match: 10. Germline V gene data show CDR1 as SGDLS and CDR2 as YYNGEE. The CDR3 runs 17 residues. The CDR3 loop is CASSPGTSGRKSYEQYF. The DNA of the CDR3 is TGTGCCAGCAGCCCGGGGACTAGCGGGAGAAAATCTTACGAGCAGTACTTC. The whole variable domain, remainder taken from reference TRBV9 and TRBJ2-7, is DSGVTQTPKHLITATGQRVTLRCSPRSGDLSVYWYQQSLDQGLQFLIQYYNGEERAKGNILERFSAQQFPDLHSELNLSSLELGDSALYFCASSPGTSGRKSYEQYFGPGTRLTVT.

The chain recombines TRBV6-4 with TRBJ2-1; possibly TRBD2 for D (6 bases). The CDR3 loop spans 14 amino acids. The germline V gene has CDR1 MRHNA and CDR2 SNTAGT. V lost 5 bases and J 10 bases, leaving 18 bases between the germline ends. DNA of the CDR3: TGTGCCAGCAGTCCGGATGCCACTAGCACGGAGCAGTTCTTC. It translates to CASSPDATSTEQFF.

This chain connects TRBV7-8 to TRBJ2-7, with TRBD2 identical over 7 bases. Germline trimming cut 5 bases from V and 4 bases from J; bases unmatched to any gene: 2. CDR1 is SGHVS and CDR2 is FQNEAQ in the germline V gene. The CDR3 is 12 amino acids. The CDR3 loop is CASSERGYEQYF. Here the CDR3 DNA reads TGTGCCAGCAGCGAGCGGGGTTACGAGCAGTACTTC.

This chain uses TRBV19 with TRBJ1-1; maybe TRBD1 (5 bases). CDR1 and CDR2 from the germline V gene are LNHDA and SQIVND (reference sequence). With 3 bases removed from V and 1 base from J, the gap between germline ends came to 9 bases. This CDR3 comprises 14 residues. The DNA of the CDR3 is TGTGCCAGTAGTATTGACGGGGGGAACACTGAAGCTTTCTTT. Translating gives CASSIDGGNTEAFF.

The V gene is TRBV19, the J gene TRBJ2-3, with no clear D. This CDR3 has 13 residues. V lost 6 bases, J lost 2 bases, and 9 bases lay in between. Germline V gene data show CDR1 as LNHDA and CDR2 as SQIVND (reference sequence). The CDR3 DNA follows: TGTGCCAGTAGCGAACTCTACACAGATACGCAGTATTTT. Protein product: CASSELYTDTQYF.

CDR3 protein: CASSYRRVQMNTEAFF. For the CDR3, the DNA is TGTGCCAGCAGTTACCGTCGGGTACAAATGAACACTGAAGCTTTCTTT. The chain combines TRBV6-2 or TRBV6-3 with TRBJ1-1; D remains unclear. Trimming cost V 2 bases and J 0 bases, with 13 bases left between them. The CDR3 is 16 residues long. Per germline, CDR1 MNHEY and CDR2 SVGEGT.

The chain links TRBV11-2 to TRBJ1-4; 9 bases match TRBD1. In germline, CDR1 is SGHAT, CDR2 FQNNGV. V was clipped by 5 bases and J by 7 bases; unmatched bases: 8. This CDR3 is 15 amino acids long. The CDR3 sequence is CASSHTDRGSEKLFF. The CDR3 DNA follows: TGTGCCAGCAGCCATACGGACAGGGGATCTGAAAAACTGTTTTTT.

A word on this clone: The sample contains more than one DNA sequence encoding this CDR3. The chain joins TRBV7-8 to TRBJ2-3, with TRBD2 matching 8 bases. This CDR3 is built from 17 residues. In germline, CDR1 is SGHVS, CDR2 FQNEAQ. The V gene end was trimmed by 5 bases and the J gene end by 2 bases; junction bases not matched to a gene: 12. The CDR3 coding sequence is TGTGCCAGCAGCCCCCAGGGTCGGGGGGGGGCCACAGATACGCAGTATTTT. This sequence encodes CASSPQGRGGATDTQYF.

The chain has TRBV28 and TRBJ2-1, with D perhaps TRBD1 (5 bases). The V and J ends lost 3 bases and 5 bases respectively, with 8 bases between them. Germline V gene sequence: CDR1 MDHEN, CDR2 SYDVKM. CDR3 size: 13 residues. The CDR3 DNA reads TGTGCCAGCAGTTTGGGCAGGGACAATGAGCAGTTCTTC. It translates to CASSLGRDNEQFF. Complete variable domain (other parts from reference TRBV28 and TRBJ2-1): DVKVTQSSRYLVKRTGEKVFLECVQDMDHENMFWYRQDPGLGLRLIYFSYDVKMKEKGDIPEGYSVSREKKERFSLILESASTNQTSMYLCASSLGRDNEQFFGPGTRLTVL.

The chain recombines TRBV24-1 with TRBJ1-5; TRBD1 aligns across 8 bases. The trim removed 4 bases at V and 7 bases at J, leaving 11 bases unmatched. Germline CDR1 reads KGHDR; CDR2 reads SFDVKD. CDR3 length equals 16 residues. The CDR3 here is CATSDPRQGPRQPQHF. The CDR3 DNA reads as TGTGCCACCAGTGACCCTAGACAGGGGCCGAGACAGCCCCAGCATTTT.

The rearrangement uses TRBV2 and TRBJ2-1; D call uncertain. The ends were cut back, 5 bases at V and 4 bases at J, with 12 bases in the middle. In germline, CDR1 is SNHLY, CDR2 FYNNEI. CDR3 length equals 14 residues. The CDR3 is CASSPSAAYNEQFF. DNA of the CDR3: TGTGCCAGCAGTCCGAGTGCCGCTTACAATGAGCAGTTCTTC. The whole variable domain, filled in from reference TRBV2 and TRBJ2-1, reads EPEVTQTPSHQVTQMGQEVILRCVPISNHLYFYWYRQILGQKVEFLVSFYNNEISEKSEIFDDQFSVERPDGSNFTLKIRSTKLEDSAMYFCASSPSAAYNEQFFGPGTRLTVL.

The V and J genes are TRBV7-9 and TRBJ2-7, with D possibly being TRBD2 (6 bases). Trimming cost V 1 base and J 7 bases, with 14 bases left between them. This CDR3 comprises 14 residues. Germline lookup yields CDR1 SEHNR and CDR2 FQNEAQ (reference sequence). The CDR3 loop reads CASSLVGREEEQYF. For the CDR3, the DNA is TGTGCCAGCAGCTTAGTTGGCAGGGAGGAGGAGCAGTACTTC.

V gene TRBV5-4 combines with J gene TRBJ2-7; TRBD2 aligns across 7 bases. CDR3 length: 13 amino acids. Germline CDR1 reads SGHNT; CDR2 reads YYREEE (reference sequence). Trimming cost V 4 bases and J 3 bases; bases outside gene matches: 4. CDR3 bases: TGTGCCAGCAGCGCGGGACTACACTACGAGCAGTACTTC. It translates to CASSAGLHYEQYF.

V and J are TRBV5-5 and TRBJ2-3; D not resolved. Per germline, CDR1 SGHKS and CDR2 YYEKEE (reference sequence). The CDR3 consists of 13 residues. The V and J ends lost 1 base and 6 bases respectively, with 9 bases between them. The CDR3 is CASSLPPEDTQYF. In nucleotides, the CDR3 is TGTGCCAGCAGCTTGCCCCCGGAGGATACGCAGTATTTT.

V and J are TRBV19 and TRBJ2-6, with 7 bases fitting TRBD1. The CDR3 has 16 residues. The ends lost 7 bases at V and 0 bases at J; junction bases unmatched: 6. CDR1 and CDR2 (germline): LNHDA, SQIVND (reference sequence). The CDR3 is CASNKDRSSGANVLTF. The CDR3 region has the DNA TGTGCCAGTAATAAGGACAGGTCCTCTGGGGCCAACGTCCTGACTTTC.

CDR3 DNA sequence: TGTGCCAGCAGCTCAGGCGCCGGGGAGCTGTTTTTT. This translates into CASSSGAGELFF. The rearrangement uses TRBV27 and TRBJ2-2; D gene uncertain. The length of the CDR3 is 12 residues. The V gene lost 6 bases and the J gene lost 6 bases, with 8 bases spanning the gap. The germline gives CDR1 MNHEY, CDR2 SMNVEV (reference sequence).

This clone came up a few times. The rearrangement joins TRBV19 to TRBJ1-2, with 9 bases aligning to TRBD1. The V and J ends lost 5 bases and 2 bases, in that order; junction bases with no gene match: 6. Germline loops: CDR1 LNHDA, CDR2 SQIVND (reference sequence). The CDR3 extends over 15 amino acids. The chain's CDR3 is CASSLRDRVNYGYTF. In nucleotides, the CDR3 is TGTGCCAGTAGTCTCCGGGACAGGGTCAACTATGGCTACACCTTC.

The table lists this clone with a few counts. This CDR3 is also generated by other DNA sequences in the sample. The V gene is TRBV20-1, the J gene TRBJ2-7; no clear D. Germline V lookup: CDR1 DFQATT, CDR2 SNEGSKA (reference sequence). Between the trimmed V and J ends, which lost 5 bases and 0 bases, there was a span of 5 bases. The CDR3 contains 11 residues. CDR3 residues: CSAGPSYEQYF. The CDR3 bases are TGCAGTGCTGGCCCCTCCTACGAGCAGTACTTC.

The rearrangement uses TRBV13 and TRBJ2-2, with 7 bases aligning to TRBD2. CDR3 length: 17 residues. Unmatched junction bases numbered 7, after V lost 2 bases and J lost 1 base. Looked up from germline, CDR1 is PRHDT and CDR2 is FYEKMQ (reference sequence). CDR3 in DNA: TGTGCCAGCAGCTTAATAATGGAGCGGGGGAACACCGGGGAGCTGTTTTTT. This sequence encodes CASSLIMERGNTGELFF.

A few counts support this clone. This chain joins TRBV19 and TRBJ2-6; 8 bases match TRBD1. Unmatched junction bases numbered 4, after V lost 4 bases and J lost 2 bases. The CDR3 spans 16 residues. CDR1 and CDR2 from the germline V gene are LNHDA and SQIVND (reference sequence). The CDR3 DNA follows: TGTGCCAGTAGTACGGACAGGGAGACTGGGGCCAACGTCCTGACTTTC. As protein: CASSTDRETGANVLTF.

The V call is TRBV28, the J call TRBJ1-2; 7 nucleotides line up with TRBD1. With 0 bases clipped from V and 8 bases from J, the junction kept 9 bases outside the gene matches. The CDR3 runs to 15 residues. Per the germline V gene, CDR1 is MDHEN and CDR2 is SYDVKM. The CDR3 reads CASSLWQGGPGGYTF. DNA for the CDR3: TGTGCCAGCAGTTTATGGCAGGGGGGACCCGGGGGCTACACCTTC.

The V call is TRBV5-4, the J call TRBJ2-7; TRBD1 aligns across 9 bases. Germline lookup yields CDR1 SGHNT and CDR2 YYREEE (reference sequence). V shed 4 bases and J 2 bases; nucleotides not matched to a gene: 4. This CDR3 is 14 amino acids long. The CDR3, as DNA: TGTGCCAGCAGCATACGACAGGGGGCCTACGAGCAGTACTTC. Residues: CASSIRQGAYEQYF.